This T cell receptor (beta chain) emerged from a study of blood T cells in healthy people across ages. Points from the study as a whole: Investigators treated diversity estimates from one million T cells as underestimates.

Extractions gave at least 6 micrograms of total RNA per sample. This clonotype was seen a few times. The antigen is unknown. PCR was performed a second time for about 6 to 12 cycles using a sample-barcoded 5' primer and a J-beta primer mix. TCRdb re-called the 5' RACE reads with MiXCR, one entry per CDR3 protein. The sample holds almost 1 million distinct CDR3 sequences, about 51% seen once. This CDR3 region has 14 residues. Looked up from germline, CDR1 is WNHNN and CDR2 is SYGVQD (reference sequence). With 0 bases clipped from V and 13 bases from J, the junction kept 9 bases outside the gene matches.

The source material was blood. This receptor was identified in a woman aged 60-70 years in good health. The rearrangement joins TRBV10-1 to TRBJ2-4, with 7 bases fitting TRBD2. The CDR3 reads CASSESFGGGEQYF. Here the CDR3 DNA reads TGCGCCAGCAGTGAGTCGTTCGGCGGGGGAGAGCAGTACTTC.